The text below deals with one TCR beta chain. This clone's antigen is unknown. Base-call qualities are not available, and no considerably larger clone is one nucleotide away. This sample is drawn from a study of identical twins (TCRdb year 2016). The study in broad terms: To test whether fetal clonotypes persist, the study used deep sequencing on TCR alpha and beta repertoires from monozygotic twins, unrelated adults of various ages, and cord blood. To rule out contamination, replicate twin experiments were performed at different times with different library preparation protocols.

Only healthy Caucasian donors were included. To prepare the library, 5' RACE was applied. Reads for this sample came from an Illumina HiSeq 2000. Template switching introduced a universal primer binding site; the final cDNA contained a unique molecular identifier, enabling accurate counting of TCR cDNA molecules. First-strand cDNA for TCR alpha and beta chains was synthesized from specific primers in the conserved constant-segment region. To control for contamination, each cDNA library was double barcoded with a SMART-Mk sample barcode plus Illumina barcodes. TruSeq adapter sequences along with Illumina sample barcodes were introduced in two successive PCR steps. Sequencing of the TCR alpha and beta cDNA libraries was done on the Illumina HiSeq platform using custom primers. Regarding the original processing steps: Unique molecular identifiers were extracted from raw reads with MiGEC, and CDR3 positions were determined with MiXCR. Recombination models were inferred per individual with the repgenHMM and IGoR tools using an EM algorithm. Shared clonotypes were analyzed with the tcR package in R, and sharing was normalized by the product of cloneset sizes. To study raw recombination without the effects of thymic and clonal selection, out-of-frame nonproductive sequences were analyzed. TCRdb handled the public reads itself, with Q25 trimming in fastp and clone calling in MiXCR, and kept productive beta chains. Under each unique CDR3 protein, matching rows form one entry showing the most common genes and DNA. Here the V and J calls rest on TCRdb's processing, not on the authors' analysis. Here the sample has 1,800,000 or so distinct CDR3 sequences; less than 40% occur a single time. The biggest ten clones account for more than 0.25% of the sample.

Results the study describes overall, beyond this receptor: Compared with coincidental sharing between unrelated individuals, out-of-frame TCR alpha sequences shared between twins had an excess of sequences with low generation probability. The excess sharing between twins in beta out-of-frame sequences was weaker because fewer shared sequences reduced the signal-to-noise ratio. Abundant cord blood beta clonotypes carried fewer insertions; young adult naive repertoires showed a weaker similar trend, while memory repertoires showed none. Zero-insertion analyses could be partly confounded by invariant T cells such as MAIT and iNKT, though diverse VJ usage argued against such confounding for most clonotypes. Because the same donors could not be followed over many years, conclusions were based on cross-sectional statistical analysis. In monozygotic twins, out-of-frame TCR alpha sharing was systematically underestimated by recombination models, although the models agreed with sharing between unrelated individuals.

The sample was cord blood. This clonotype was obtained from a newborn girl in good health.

The CDR3 protein: CASSLKAAGTDTQYF. The nucleotide sequence is given as TGCGCCAGCAGCTTGAAAGCGGCCGGGACAGATACGCAGTATTTT. This receptor chain uses TRBV5-1 and TRBJ2-3; perhaps TRBD2 is the D gene, with 5 bases matching. Counted from cysteine to phenylalanine, this CDR3 has 15 amino acids. Only the CDR3 part of the read is kept: 45 bases, read in frame from the first base. Per the germline V gene, SGHRS is the CDR1 and YFSETQ is the CDR2. V is reduced by 1 base and J by 3 bases, leaving a spacing of 12 bases between them.